The 13 T cell receptor beta chains given below trace back to one sample, sequenced in a study of beta chain features in type 1 diabetes. The investigators reverse transcribed all of the isolated RNA, so they sequenced expressed TCRB transcripts. Sequencing used immunoSEQ multiplex PCR; TCRdb keeps in-frame clones, though not all of them. This table has approximately 170,000 clones, approximately 9.1% appearing once. Material: central memory CD4+ T cells from blood. The receptors stem from a woman aged 18 to 35 in good health.

The chain links TRBV9 to TRBJ2-1; the match to TRBD2 covers 10 bases. Germline CDR1 is SGDLS and CDR2 is YYNGEE. The trim removed 4 bases at V and 4 bases at J, leaving 14 bases unmatched. CDR3 length: 18 amino acids. CDR3 nucleotides: TGTGCCAGCAGCCCCAGCTTGGCTAGCGGGAGTAGATACAATGAGCAGTTCTTC. It specifies CASSPSLASGSRYNEQFF.

The V and J genes are TRBV30 and TRBJ1-1; 8 bases are shared with TRBD1. V was clipped by 4 bases and J by 0 bases; unmatched bases: 1. CDR1 is GTSNPN and CDR2 is SVGIG in the germline V gene (reference sequence). The CDR3 loop spans 13 amino acids. The CDR3, as DNA: TGTGCCTGGAACAGGGGGATGAACACTGAAGCTTTCTTT. Amino acid sequence: CAWNRGMNTEAFF.

The chain joins TRBV7-3 to TRBJ2-3; D is unclear. Deletions cut 4 bases from V and 0 bases from J, with 5 bases between. The CDR3 is 13 amino acids. Germline-derived CDR1 and CDR2 are SGHTA and FQGTGA. The CDR3 sequence is CASSSISTDTQYF. DNA for the CDR3: TGTGCCAGCAGCTCCATTAGCACAGATACGCAGTATTTT.

Remarks on this clone: Other DNA sequences from this sample encode an identical CDR3 as well. The V call is TRBV27, the J call TRBJ1-5, with a possible D match to TRBD1 (5 bases). The length of the CDR3 is 17 residues. Germline loops: CDR1 MNHEY, CDR2 SMNVEV (reference sequence). V dropped 0 bases and J dropped 0 bases, with 12 bases sitting between them. The CDR3: CASSLSVGQGSNQPQHF. CDR3 DNA sequence: TGTGCCAGCAGTTTATCGGTAGGGCAGGGTAGCAATCAGCCCCAGCATTTT.

This clone has a handful of counts. The V call is TRBV30, the J call TRBJ1-5, with 7 bases matching TRBD1. Trimming removed 5 bases from V and 5 bases from J; junction bases left unmatched: 6. Per germline, CDR1 GTSNPN and CDR2 SVGIG (reference sequence). CDR3 length: 13 residues. CDR3 coding DNA: TGTGCCTGGGGAACAGGGGAATATCAGCCCCAGCATTTT. Translated: CAWGTGEYQPQHF. Variable domain in full (rest from reference TRBV30 and TRBJ1-5): SQTIHQWPATLVQPVGSPLSLECTVEGTSNPNLYWYRQAAGRGLQLLFYSVGIGQISSEVPQNLSASRPQDRQFILSSKKLLLSDSGFYLCAWGTGEYQPQHFGDGTRLSIL.

This clone has more than one count but fewer than ten. The chain uses TRBV7-2 and TRBJ2-2, with unresolved D. This CDR3 comprises 14 residues. Germline CDR1 is SGHTA and CDR2 is FQGNSA. Trimming removed 3 bases from V and 4 bases from J, with 9 bases in between. As DNA, the CDR3 is TGTGCCAGCAGCTTCCTTCCTATCACCGGGGAGCTGTTTTTT. Translated, it gives CASSFLPITGELFF. Based on the CDR3 plus reference TRBV7-2 and TRBJ2-2, the full variable domain is GAGVSQSPSNKVTEKGKDVELRCDPISGHTALYWYRQSLGQGLEFLIYFQGNSAPDKSGLPSDRFSAERTGGSVSTLTIQRTQQEDSAVYLCASSFLPITGELFFGEGSRLTVL.

The chain joins TRBV4-1 to TRBJ2-1; 7 bases align to TRBD2. The CDR3 loop spans 15 amino acids. Germline V lookup: CDR1 MGHRA, CDR2 YSYEKL. V dropped 5 bases and J dropped 0; count of bases not matched to a gene: 4. The CDR3: CASSFQRDSYNEQFF. The DNA for the CDR3 is TGCGCCAGCAGCTTTCAGCGGGACTCCTACAATGAGCAGTTCTTC.

CDR3 sequence reads: CASSPALAGTDTQYF. Written as DNA, the CDR3 is TGTGCCAGCAGTCCAGCCCTAGCGGGAACGGATACGCAGTATTTT. The chain recombines TRBV11-3 with TRBJ2-3, with 9 bases lining up with TRBD2. The CDR3 runs 15 residues. CDR1 is SGHNT and CDR2 is YENEEA in the germline V gene. Trimming took 6 bases from V and 6 from J; bases not matched to a gene: 10.

V usage is TRBV6-6 and J usage is TRBJ2-6, with D maybe TRBD1 (6 bases). Germline V gene lookup returns CDR1 MNHNY and CDR2 SVGAGI (reference sequence). Trimming removed 6 bases from V and 0 bases from J, with 9 bases in between. The CDR3 extends over 15 amino acids. The CDR3 DNA reads as TGTGCCAGCAGACAGGGCCTCTCTGGGGCCAACGTCCTGACTTTC. The encoded protein is CASRQGLSGANVLTF.

For this clone: A read error may account for a junction end that differs from germline. At the DNA level, this CDR3 is encoded by other sequences in the same sample as well. The V gene is TRBV7-2, the J gene TRBJ2-2; the D gene is possibly TRBD2 (6 bases). Per the germline V gene, CDR1 is SGHTA and CDR2 is FQGNSA. CDR3 length equals 13 residues. Here the CDR3 DNA reads TGCGCCAGCGGCGTAAGGAGGGCCGGGGAGCTGTTTTTT. Protein: CASGVRRAGELFF.

This clone was seen only a few times. The chain has TRBV6-6 and TRBJ2-3, with D unresolved. This CDR3 has 13 residues. Germline V gene sequence: CDR1 MNHNY, CDR2 SVGAGI (reference sequence). Between the trimmed V and J ends, which lost 4 bases and 3 bases, there was a span of 8 bases. The CDR3 is CASSSVRTDTQYF. The CDR3 nucleotides read TGTGCCAGCAGTTCGGTGCGTACAGATACGCAGTATTTT.

This chain uses TRBV7-2 with TRBJ2-1, with 8 bases fitting TRBD2. Per the germline V gene, CDR1 is SGHTA and CDR2 is FQGNSA. V dropped 1 base and J dropped 7; count of bases not matched to a gene: 6. CDR3 length: 15 residues. The chain's CDR3 is CASSLESAGGNEQFF. The CDR3 nucleotides read TGTGCCAGCAGCTTAGAGTCGGCGGGGGGTAATGAGCAGTTCTTC. Full variable domain (missing parts from reference TRBV7-2 and TRBJ2-1): GAGVSQSPSNKVTEKGKDVELRCDPISGHTALYWYRQSLGQGLEFLIYFQGNSAPDKSGLPSDRFSAERTGGSVSTLTIQRTQQEDSAVYLCASSLESAGGNEQFFGPGTRLTVL.

This clone was seen a few times. This chain links TRBV7-9 with TRBJ1-1; no firm D call. This CDR3 has 16 amino acids. Looked up from germline, CDR1 is SEHNR and CDR2 is FQNEAQ (reference sequence). The V gene lost 5 bases and the J gene lost 6 bases, with 22 bases spanning the gap. The CDR3 spells CASSPMVDWAIAEAFF. The CDR3, as DNA: TGTGCCAGCAGCCCCATGGTGGACTGGGCAATCGCTGAAGCTTTCTTT.